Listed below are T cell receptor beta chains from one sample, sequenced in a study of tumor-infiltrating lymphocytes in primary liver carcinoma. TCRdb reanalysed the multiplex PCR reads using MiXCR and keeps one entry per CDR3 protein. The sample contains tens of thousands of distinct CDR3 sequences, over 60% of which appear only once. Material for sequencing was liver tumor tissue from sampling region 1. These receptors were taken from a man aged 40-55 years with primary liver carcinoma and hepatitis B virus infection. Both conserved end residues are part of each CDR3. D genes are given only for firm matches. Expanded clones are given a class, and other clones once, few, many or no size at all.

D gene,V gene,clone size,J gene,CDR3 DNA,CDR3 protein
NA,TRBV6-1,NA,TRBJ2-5,TGTGCCAGCGAGGTTGGCGAGACCCAAGAGACCCAGTACTTC,CASEVGETQETQYF
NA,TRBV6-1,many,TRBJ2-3,TGTGCCAGCAGGAGGGGCGGGAGCACAGATACGCAGTATTTT,CASRRGGSTDTQYF
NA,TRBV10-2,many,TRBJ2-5,TGCGCCAGCAGTGAGGATGGACCTACCCAAGAGACCCAGTACTTC,CASSEDGPTQETQYF
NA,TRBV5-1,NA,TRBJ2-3,TGCGCCAGCAGTTCGATTAGCCGAGGGAGTAGCATAGATACGCAGTATTTT,CASSSISRGSSIDTQYF
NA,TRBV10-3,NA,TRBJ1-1,NA,CAISESVGSGTGRTEASF
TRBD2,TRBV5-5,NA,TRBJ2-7,TGTGCCAGCAGCCAAACTAGCGAGGACTACGAGCAGTACTTC,CASSQTSEDYEQYF
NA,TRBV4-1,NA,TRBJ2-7,TGCGCCAGCAACCTGGCCAGGGCGGAAGAGCAGTACTTC,CASNLARAEEQYF
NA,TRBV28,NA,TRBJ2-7,TGTGCCAGCAGTTTCCCCAAGATAGGGCCGTCCGCCTACGAGCAGTACTTC,CASSFPKIGPSAYEQYF
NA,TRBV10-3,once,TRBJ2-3,TGTGCCATCAGTGGGAGGACATGGAAGGATACGCACTATTTT,CAISGRTWKDTHYF
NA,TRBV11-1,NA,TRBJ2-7,TGTGCCAGCAGCCCTCCGGGACATGGAATGTACGGGCAGTACTTC,CASSPPGHGMYGQYF
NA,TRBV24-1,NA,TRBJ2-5,TGTGCCAGCAGTAGTACCGGGGCGCCAGAGACCCAGTACTTC,CASSSTGAPETQYF
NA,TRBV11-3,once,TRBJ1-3,TGTGCCAACACCTTCCTGTGGGGCTACTCTAGAAACACCATATATTTT,CANTFLWGYSRNTIYF
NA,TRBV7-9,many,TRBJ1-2,TGTGCCAGCAGCACCTCGAAGGCAGCTAACTATGGCTACACCTTC,CASSTSKAANYGYTF
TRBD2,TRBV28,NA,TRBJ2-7,TGTGTCAGCACCTCCGGGACTAGGTATGAGCAGTACTTC,CVSTSGTRYEQYF
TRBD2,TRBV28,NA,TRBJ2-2,TGTGCCAGCAGGGGATTCTTGGGAGCGGGAGTAAACACCGGGGAGCTGTTTTTT,CASRGFLGAGVNTGELFF
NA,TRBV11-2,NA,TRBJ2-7,TGTGCCAGCAGCCAGGGATTCGCGGGTTCCCCCTTCTACGAGCAGTACTTC,CASSQGFAGSPFYEQYF
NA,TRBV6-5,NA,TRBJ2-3,TGTGCCAGCAGACCCGGTATAGGCAATTACGATACACAGTATTTT,CASRPGIGNYDTQYF
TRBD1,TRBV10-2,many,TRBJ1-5,TGCGCCAGCAGTGAGTCTCGGACAGGGGGGCCCCAGCATTTT,CASSESRTGGPQHF
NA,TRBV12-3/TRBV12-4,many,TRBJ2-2,TGTGCCAGCAGGCTAACCCAGTTGACCGGGGAGCTGTTTTTT,CASRLTQLTGELFF
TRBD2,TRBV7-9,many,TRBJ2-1,TGTGCCAGCAGCTTAGGACTAGCGGCCCACAATGAGCAGTTCTTC,CASSLGLAAHNEQFF
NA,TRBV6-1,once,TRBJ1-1,TGTGCCAGCGGTGAAGCACGAGGAAGGGGACCGAACACTGAGGCTTTCTTT,CASGEARGRGPNTEAFF
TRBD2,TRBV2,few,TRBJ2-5,TGTGCCAGCAGCTCACCGGGACTAGTAAACTACCAGGGACAAGAGACCCAGTACTTC,CASSSPGLVNYQGQETQYF
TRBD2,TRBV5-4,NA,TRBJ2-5,TGTGCCAGTAGCTTTTTTCACGCGGGAGAAGGGACCCAGTACTTC,CASSFFHAGEGTQYF
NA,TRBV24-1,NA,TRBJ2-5,TGTGTCACCAGTGCATCTATGGAGACCCGGTACTTC,CVTSASMETRYF
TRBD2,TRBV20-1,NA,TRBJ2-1,TGCAGTGCTAGAGATAGGAGGGCTAGCGGGAGATCTGAGCAGTTCTTC,CSARDRRASGRSEQFF
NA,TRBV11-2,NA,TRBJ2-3,TGTGCCAGCAGATCGCCGGGGGGCAGGGGCATAGATACGCAGTATTTT,CASRSPGGRGIDTQYF
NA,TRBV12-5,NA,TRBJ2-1,TGTGCTAGTGGTTTGAGTAGCTGGGGTTTTCTTACCTCTAATGAGCAGTTCTTC,CASGLSSWGFLTSNEQFF
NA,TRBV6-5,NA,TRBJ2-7,TGTGCCAGCACTTACTCCAGCTCCTACGAGCATTACTTC,CASTYSSSYEHYF
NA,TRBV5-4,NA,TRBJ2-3,TGTGCCAGCAGCTCCCCGAGACTAGTGGGAGGAGATACGCAGTATTTT,CASSSPRLVGGDTQYF
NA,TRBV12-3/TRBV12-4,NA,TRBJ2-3,TGTGTCAGCAGGCCCGGCACAGATACGCAGTATTTT,CVSRPGTDTQYF
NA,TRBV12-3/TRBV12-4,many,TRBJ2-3,TGTGCCAGCAGTTTACAGGACAACACAGATACGCAGTATTTT,CASSLQDNTDTQYF
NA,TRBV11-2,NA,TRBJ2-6,TGTGTCACCAGTTTATCGCGGGGAGGAGGGGCCAACGTCCTGACTTTC,CVTSLSRGGGANVLTF
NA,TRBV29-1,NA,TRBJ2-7,TGCAGCCTTGTTACCGGGAACGGCGAGCAGTACTTC,CSLVTGNGEQYF
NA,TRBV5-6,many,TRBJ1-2,TGTGCCAGCAGCTTGGGTCCGGGTGGCTACACCTTC,CASSLGPGGYTF
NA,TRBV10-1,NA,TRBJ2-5,TGCGCCAGCAGTGAGTCGGGTTATAGACAAGAGACCCCGTACTTC,CASSESGYRQETPYF
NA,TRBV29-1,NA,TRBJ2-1,TGCAGCGTTGAAGGGGGGGGTTGGGCAAGGGGGCGTTCCAATGAACAGTTCTTC,CSVEGGGWARGRSNEQFF
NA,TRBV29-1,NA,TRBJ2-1,TGCAGCGTTGAGCCAGCGGACGGAGATGAGCAGCTCTTC,CSVEPADGDEQLF